Below, 9 T cell receptor beta chains from the same sample are listed, as sequenced in a study of monozygotic twins with inflammatory bowel disease. TCRdb re-called the 5' RACE reads and catalogs CDR3 proteins one per entry, DNA excluded. The sample has 300,000 to 400,000 distinct CDR3 sequences, and its top ten clones hold approximately 2.4%. Sample: blood. The source of these receptors is a human donor with ulcerative colitis or Crohn's disease, or a healthy co-twin of an affected twin (not recorded which).

This chain links TRBV11-2 with TRBJ1-6. The CDR3 is 13 residues long. The germline V gene encodes CDR1 SGHAT and CDR2 FQNNGV. CDR3 sequence: CASSLDEDSPLHF.

V is TRBV5-1 and J is TRBJ1-4; TCRdb picks TRBD1, but there is no DNA to check that call. This CDR3 contains 14 residues. Germline lookup yields CDR1 SGHRS and CDR2 YFSETQ. CDR3 region: CASRPGSTNEKLFF.

The genes are TRBV4-1 and TRBJ1-4; without DNA, the TCRdb call of TRBD1 cannot be checked. The CDR3 consists of 16 residues. CDR1 MGHRA and CDR2 YSYEKL come from the germline V gene. Here the CDR3 reads CASSQVVSWGNEKLFF.

This CDR3 is CASSQEYATNEKLFF. The genes are TRBV14 and TRBJ1-4. Looked up from germline, CDR1 is SGHDN and CDR2 is FVKESK. The CDR3 loop spans 15 amino acids.

CDR3 residues: CASSPQRGGSEQFF. The chain recombines TRBV7-7 with TRBJ2-1; with no DNA, the TCRdb D assignment of TRBD2 cannot be verified. This CDR3 contains 14 residues. CDR1 is SSHAT and CDR2 is FNYEAQ in the germline V gene (reference sequence).

CDR3 protein: CASSLIDRGLYNEQFF. The V and J genes are TRBV11-1 and TRBJ2-1; TCRdb lists TRBD1, though no DNA is available to test this call. Germline V gene sequence: CDR1 SGHAT, CDR2 FQDESV (reference sequence). The CDR3 extends over 16 amino acids.

The chain is built from TRBV5-6 and TRBJ1-1. There are 16 residues in the CDR3. Germline V lookup: CDR1 SGHDT, CDR2 YYEEEE. The CDR3: CASTPIARGPNTEAFF.

The chain is built from TRBV18 and TRBJ1-2. The CDR3 spans 13 residues. Germline lookup yields CDR1 KGHSH and CDR2 LQKENI. The CDR3 loop is CASSTTGGGGYTF.

The chain combines TRBV4-1 with TRBJ2-1; TCRdb picks TRBD2, but there is no DNA to check that call. The CDR3 has 15 residues. Germline values: CDR1 MGHRA, CDR2 YSYEKL. CDR3 amino acids: CASSLDSSSYNEQFF.